Listed below are T cell receptor beta chains from one sample, sequenced in a study of blood T cell repertoires in COVID-19. Generated by immunoSEQ multiplex PCR, the TCRdb table keeps only in-frame clones and is missing some. This table holds over 200,000 clones, around 90% found once. Sequencing used peripheral blood. The receptors here all came from a woman aged 25 to 45 with acute or convalescent COVID-19. Each CDR3 is given with its conserved first and last residue. The D gene is left open where the match is weak. The size of a clone is reported for some rows only, either as once, few or many, or as a class for expanded clones.

v_gene	abundance	d_gene	j_gene	CDR3aa	CDR3nt
TRBV14	many	TRBD2	TRBJ2-1	CASSQLAGSYNEQFF	TGTGCCAGCAGCCAACTAGCGGGTAGCTACAATGAGCAGTTCTTC
TRBV5-1	-	TRBD1	TRBJ1-1	CASSPQGGTEAFF	TGCGCCAGCAGCCCCCAGGGGGGCACTGAAGCTTTCTTT
TRBV9	-	TRBD1	TRBJ2-5	CASSGGQEETQYF	TGTGCCAGCAGCGGAGGACAGGAAGAGACCCAGTACTTC
TRBV19	-	-	TRBJ2-7	CASSPRASSSDISYEQYF	TGTGCCAGTAGCCCAAGAGCTAGCTCCAGTGATATTTCCTACGAGCAGTACTTC
TRBV5-1	-	TRBD2	TRBJ2-3	CASSLGGRFTDTQYF	TGCGCCAGCAGCTTGGGCGGGAGGTTTACAGATACGCAGTATTTT
TRBV11-3	-	TRBD1	TRBJ1-1	CASSSRQGANTEAFF	TGTGCCAGCAGCTCCCGACAGGGGGCGAACACTGAAGCTTTCTTT
TRBV18	-	-	TRBJ2-2	CASSPLGQSNTGELFF	TGTGCCAGCTCCCCTCTCGGACAGTCGAACACCGGGGAGCTGTTTTTT
TRBV14	-	TRBD2	TRBJ2-7	CASSQVRGGRISYEQYF	TGTGCCAGCAGCCAAGTGCGGGGCGGGAGAATCTCCTACGAGCAGTACTTC
TRBV12-5	-	TRBD2	TRBJ2-5	CASGRPSGLLETQYF	TGTGCTAGTGGTCGACCTAGCGGGCTGTTAGAGACCCAGTACTTC
TRBV9	-	-	TRBJ2-1	CASSVDAGRTTNEQFF	TGTGCCAGCAGCGTAGATGCGGGAAGGACCACCAATGAGCAGTTCTTC
TRBV30	-	TRBD1	TRBJ2-7	CAWSVRQGYEQYF	TGTGCCTGGAGTGTACGACAGGGCTACGAGCAGTACTTC
TRBV6-6	-	TRBD1	TRBJ1-5	CASSQDRATSYSNQPQHF	TGTGCCAGCAGTCAGGACAGGGCGACCTCCTATAGCAATCAGCCCCAGCATTTT
TRBV19	-	TRBD2	TRBJ2-1	CASSISPLAGVYNEQFF	TGTGCCAGTAGTATATCCCCCCTAGCGGGAGTCTACAATGAGCAGTTCTTC
TRBV12-3/TRBV12-4	once	TRBD1	TRBJ1-1	CASSLGTGTVAFF	TGTGCCAGCAGTTTGGGGACAGGGACTGTAGCTTTCTTT
TRBV24-1	-	-	TRBJ1-5	CATSGRADQPQHF	TGTGCCACCAGTGGCAGGGCCGATCAGCCCCAGCATTTT
TRBV19	-	TRBD1	TRBJ2-7	CATRQGAYEQYF	TGTGCCACCCGACAGGGGGCCTACGAGCAGTACTTC
TRBV11-2	-	-	TRBJ2-7	CASSLRIAVGSEQYF	TGTGCCAGCAGCTTACGGATAGCGGTCGGGAGCGAGCAGTACTTC
TRBV7-9	-	-	TRBJ1-4	CASSLTTGEKLFF	TGTGCCAGCAGTCTTACAACAGGAGAAAAACTGTTTTTT
TRBV2	once	TRBD1	TRBJ1-6	CASSDQEGDRSYNSPLHF	TGTGCCAGCAGTGACCAGGAGGGGGACAGGTCGTATAATTCACCCCTCCACTTT
TRBV19	-	-	TRBJ2-7	CASRVPGGYEQYF	TGTGCCAGTAGGGTTCCCGGGGGCTACGAGCAGTACTTC